The clone carrying this T cell receptor beta chain was picked up one time. This sample is drawn from a study of blood T cell repertoires in COVID-19. Data came from immunoSEQ multiplex PCR; TCRdb stores just in-frame clones and leaves some out. The table includes 150,000 to 200,000 clones, approximately 89% detected once. With 2 bases removed from V and 6 bases from J, the gap between germline ends came to 19 bases. Germline CDR1 and CDR2: LNHDA and SQIVND (reference sequence). This CDR3 is 17 amino acids long. Sequenced: peripheral blood. This clonotype originated in a woman aged 55-70 years with acute or convalescent COVID-19. The chain employs TRBV19 and TRBJ2-2, with D tentatively TRBD2 (5 bases). CDR3 amino acids: CASSIPPGSLTPGELFF. CDR3 DNA sequence: TGTGCCAGTAGTATACCCCCGGGATCCCTGACTCCCGGGGAGCTGTTTTTT. Combining the CDR3 with reference TRBV19 and TRBJ2-2 gives the whole variable domain DGGITQSPKYLFRKEGQNVTLSCEQNLNHDAMYWYRQDPGQGLRLIYYSQIVNDFQKGDIAEGYSVSREKKESFPLTVTSAQKNPTAFYLCASSIPPGSLTPGELFFGEGSRLTVL.